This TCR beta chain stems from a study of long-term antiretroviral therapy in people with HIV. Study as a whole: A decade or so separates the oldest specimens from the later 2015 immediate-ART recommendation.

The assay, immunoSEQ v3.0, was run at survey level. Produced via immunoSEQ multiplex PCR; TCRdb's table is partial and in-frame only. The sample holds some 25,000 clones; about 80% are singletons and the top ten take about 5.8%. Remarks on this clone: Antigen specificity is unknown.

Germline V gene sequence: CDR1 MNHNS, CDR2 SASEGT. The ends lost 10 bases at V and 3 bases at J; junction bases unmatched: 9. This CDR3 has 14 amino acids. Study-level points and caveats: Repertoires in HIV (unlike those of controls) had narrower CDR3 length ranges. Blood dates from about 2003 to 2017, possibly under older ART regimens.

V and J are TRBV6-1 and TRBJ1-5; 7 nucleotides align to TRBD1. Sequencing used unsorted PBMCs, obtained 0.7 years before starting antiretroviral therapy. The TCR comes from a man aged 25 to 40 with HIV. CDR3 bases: TGTGCCACCCATAGACAGGGCCCCAATCAGCCCCAGCATTTT. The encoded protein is CATHRQGPNQPQHF.